This TCR beta chain stems from a study of cytomegalovirus exposure and HLA in healthy donors. Study results and limitations: With later analysis, a missense DCLRE1C variant became linked to TCR beta V- and J-gene trimming. A likely sequencing artifact accounted for one observed cluster of highly shared sequence variants.

Points on this clone: Its antigen is unknown.

60 Vbeta and 13 Jbeta primers were used in PCR. Here immunoSEQ multiplex PCR was the method, and the copy in TCRdb shows in-frame clones only, minus some. The sample yields about 220,000 clones, roughly 85% seen once. This sequence originates from a male donor in good health and CMV-seronegative. Material: PBMCs.

The CDR3 DNA follows: TGTGCCAGCAGTTACGGAAGCGGGATTAAGTACGAGCAGTACTTC. It is translated as CASSYGSGIKYEQYF. The rearrangement joins TRBV6-5 to TRBJ2-7; 7 nucleotides align to TRBD2. The CDR3 is 15 amino acids. The germline CDR1 and CDR2 sequences are MNHEY and SVGAGI. Germline trimming cut 2 bases from V and 4 bases from J; bases unmatched to any gene: 8.